The 11 T cell receptor beta chains reported below all come from one sample, sequenced in a study of identical twins. TCRdb itself ran the 5' RACE reads through MiXCR, one entry per CDR3 protein. The sample records over 200,000 distinct CDR3 sequences, over 5% being singletons. Another study also made use of these data, one on T cells expressing NK-cell markers.

The sample taken for sequencing was CD8+ T cells sorted from blood. The receptors originated from a woman between 18 and 30 years old in good health.

The chain recombines TRBV12-3 or TRBV12-4 with TRBJ2-7; no firm D call. Deletions cut 5 bases from V and 4 bases from J, with 9 bases between. The CDR3 consists of 12 residues. For the CDR3, the DNA is TGTGCCAGCAGTCCAGGAGATTACGAGCAGTACTTC. Encoded protein: CASSPGDYEQYF.

This clonotype has a handful of counts. The chain employs TRBV2 and TRBJ2-1; possible D gene TRBD2, 6 bases. V dropped 6 bases and J dropped 0 bases, with 12 bases sitting between them. The CDR3 runs 15 residues. From germline, CDR1 is SNHLY and CDR2 FYNNEI. The CDR3 DNA reads TGTGCCAGCAGGAACGGGGGAGGCTCCTACAATGAGCAGTTCTTC. Translation gives CASRNGGGSYNEQFF.

This clonotype was picked up many times. The V gene is TRBV14, the J gene TRBJ2-2, with D uncertain. CDR3 size: 13 residues. CDR1 and CDR2 from the germline V gene are SGHDN and FVKESK. The V end lost 4 bases, the J end lost 3 bases, and 6 bases lay between the germline ends. The CDR3 protein is CASSPTHTGELFF. For the CDR3, the DNA is TGTGCCAGCAGCCCGACCCACACCGGGGAGCTGTTTTTT.

CDR3 bases: TGTGCCAGCAGCGAGACGCCCGGGACAGGGGGCTTAGATACGCAGTATTTT. Residues: CASSETPGTGGLDTQYF. This chain links TRBV7-9 with TRBJ2-3, with 12 bases matching TRBD1. V gave up 5 bases and J gave up 5 bases; unmatched junction bases: 11. The CDR3 totals 17 residues. CDR1 and CDR2 from the germline V gene are SEHNR and FQNEAQ (reference sequence). The variable domain in full, with the rest retrieved from reference TRBV7-9 and TRBJ2-3, is DTGVSQNPRHKITKRGQNVTFRCDPISEHNRLYWYRQTLGQGPEFLTYFQNEAQLEKSRLLSDRFSAERPKGSFSTLEIQRTEQGDSAMYLCASSETPGTGGLDTQYFGPGTRLTVL.

This clonotype was seen ten or more times. V and J are TRBV7-9 and TRBJ2-1, with a tentative D call TRBD2 (7 bases). The germline CDR1 and CDR2 sequences are SEHNR and FQNEAQ (reference sequence). V was clipped by 5 bases and J by 7 bases, with 21 bases between them. The CDR3 runs to 16 residues. The chain's CDR3 is CASSPPEGEGPNEQFF. The CDR3 bases are TGTGCCAGCAGCCCGCCTGAGGGGGAGGGCCCTAATGAGCAGTTCTTC.

This clonotype was seen repeatedly, ten times or more. The chain is built from TRBV11-2 and TRBJ2-1; 14 positions match TRBD2. V was pared by 3 bases and J by 0 bases, with 4 bases of the junction left unmatched. There are 18 residues in the CDR3. Germline CDR1 SGHAT, CDR2 FQNNGV. DNA of the CDR3: TGTGCCAGCAGCTTGGGACTAGCGGGGGCCTTCTCCTACAATGAGCAGTTCTTC. Its protein is CASSLGLAGAFSYNEQFF.

This sequence joins TRBV5-6 and TRBJ2-1; TRBD2 agrees at 14 bases. V gave up 3 bases and J gave up 7 bases; unmatched junction bases: 9. The V gene's germline CDR1 is SGHDT and CDR2 YYEEEE. This CDR3 region has 17 residues. The CDR3 loop is CASSSTSGRGAGNEQFF. CDR3 nucleotides: TGTGCCAGCAGCTCGACTAGCGGGAGGGGCGCGGGGAATGAGCAGTTCTTC.

V is TRBV10-3 and J is TRBJ2-3; the match to TRBD1 covers 10 bases. The length of the CDR3 is 14 residues. V lost 10 bases and J lost 2; bases outside the gene matches: 6. Germline loops: CDR1 ENHRY, CDR2 SYGVKD. As DNA, the CDR3 is TGTGCCACCCGGACAGGGGGACCCACAGATACGCAGTATTTT. Translation gives CATRTGGPTDTQYF.

In DNA form, the CDR3 reads TGTGCCAGCAGCTTAGGTCTGGCGGGAGTTGTCGATGAGCAGTTCTTC. It encodes CASSLGLAGVVDEQFF. The chain couples TRBV7-6 to TRBJ2-1, with 7 bases lining up with TRBD2. The CDR3 runs 16 residues. Trimming at V came to 1 base and at J to 8 bases, leaving 11 bases not matched to a gene. Germline CDR1 is SGHVS and CDR2 is FNYEAQ.

About this clonotype: This may come from a read error, since a much larger clone is one base off. This chain connects TRBV12-3 or TRBV12-4 to TRBJ2-7, with no clear D. Trimming took off 3 bases at V and 2 bases at J, with 5 bases between the two ends. CDR3 length: 12 amino acids. CDR3 nucleotide sequence: TGTGCCAGCAGTTTTGCCCCCTACGAGCAGTACTTC. Amino acids: CASSFAPYEQYF.

This clonotype turned up a few times. This rearrangement joins TRBV29-1 to TRBJ1-1; 7 bases match TRBD1. The CDR3 length is 13 residues. V was clipped by 8 bases and J by 7 bases; unmatched bases: 13. Germline loops: CDR1 SQVTM, CDR2 ANQGSEA. The chain's CDR3 is CSITGVLVGEAFF. The CDR3 region has the DNA TGCAGCATAACAGGGGTGTTAGTTGGTGAAGCTTTCTTT.